One and the same sample provided the 23 T cell receptor beta chains below, sequenced in a study of T cell responses to AZD1222 COVID-19 vaccine. The protocol was immunoSEQ multiplex PCR, while the TCRdb copy is restricted to in-frame clones and leaves out a portion. The data hold 90,000 to 150,000 clones, with about nine tenths observed a single time. Here the sequenced sample was peripheral blood, taken 28 days after the second AZD1222 dose. The receptors were sampled from an adult who received the AZD1222 COVID-19 vaccine.

This clone is a singleton in its sample. CDR3 in amino acids: CASSSRQLPSYEQYF. CDR3 coding DNA: TGTGCCAGCAGTTCTAGACAGTTACCCTCCTACGAGCAGTACTTC. The gene calls are TRBV28 and TRBJ2-7; D may be TRBD1 (5 bases). The CDR3 sequence is 15 residues long. CDR1 and CDR2 from the germline V gene are MDHEN and SYDVKM. Trimming cost V 4 bases and J 0 bases, with 13 bases left between them.

DNA of the CDR3: TGTGCCAGCAGCGACGGGACGTCAAGAGTGAATGAAAAACTGTTTTTT. Its translation: CASSDGTSRVNEKLFF. This chain uses TRBV28 with TRBJ1-4; the D gene is possibly TRBD1 (5 bases). The CDR3 has 16 residues. Germline lookup yields CDR1 MDHEN and CDR2 SYDVKM. V lost 6 bases and J 5 bases, leaving 19 bases between the germline ends.

The chain joins TRBV29-1 to TRBJ2-1; tentatively, D is TRBD2 (5 bases). This CDR3 spans 14 amino acids. CDR1 and CDR2 from the germline V gene are SQVTM and ANQGSEA. Trimming took 4 bases from V and 4 from J, leaving 14 bases between them. The CDR3 DNA is TGCAGCGTTGTTTCGCGGGCTACATACAATGAGCAGTTCTTC. This translates into CSVVSRATYNEQFF.

The CDR3 protein is CASSNPWQGGPSTNEKLFF. CDR3 nucleotides: TGTGCCAGTAGTAACCCGTGGCAGGGAGGGCCTTCAACTAATGAAAAACTGTTTTTT. The chain is built from TRBV19 and TRBJ1-4; D perhaps matches TRBD1 (5 bases). Trimming shortened V by 4 bases and J by 0 bases, and 21 bases separated the two germline ends. Germline CDR1 reads LNHDA; CDR2 reads SQIVND (reference sequence). The CDR3 has 19 amino acids.

This sequence joins TRBV6-1 and TRBJ1-1; D gene uncertain. Trimming pared 3 bases from V and 4 bases from J, leaving 9 bases between. This CDR3 is built from 13 residues. The V gene's germline CDR1 is MNHNS and CDR2 SASEGT. CDR3 amino acids: CASSDFYGTEAFF. The CDR3 bases are TGTGCCAGCAGTGATTTCTACGGCACTGAAGCTTTCTTT.

This clone has a single count. The rearrangement joins TRBV5-1 to TRBJ2-7; D is uncertain. The CDR3 runs 15 residues. V lost 3 bases to trimming and J lost 0 bases, with 13 bases between them. CDR1 and CDR2 from the germline V gene are SGHRS and YFSETQ. CDR3 DNA sequence: TGCGCCAGCAGCTACACACCCTTACACTCCTACGAGCAGTACTTC. Translated: CASSYTPLHSYEQYF.

J is TRBJ1-1 and V is TRBV7-9; D gene unclear. The CDR3 extends over 13 amino acids. Germline V gene data show CDR1 as SEHNR and CDR2 as FQNEAQ (reference sequence). V was trimmed by 5 bases and J by 1 base, leaving 8 bases between them. For the CDR3, the DNA is TGTGCCAGCAGCCCCTACCAGAACACTGAAGCTTTCTTT. Its translation is CASSPYQNTEAFF.

This clone appeared once. The rearrangement uses TRBV5-1 and TRBJ2-3, with a tentative D call TRBD2 (5 bases). Trimming cost V 4 bases and J 0 bases, with 12 bases left between them. Germline V gives CDR1 SGHRS, CDR2 YFSETQ. The CDR3 runs to 15 residues. Here the CDR3 reads CASSRAEASTDTQYF. The CDR3 DNA reads TGCGCCAGCAGCCGAGCGGAGGCTAGCACAGATACGCAGTATTTT.

The CDR3 spells CASSPYGSTDTQYF. CDR3 DNA sequence: TGCGCCAGCAGCCCCTACGGGAGCACAGATACGCAGTATTTT. This chain uses TRBV5-1 with TRBJ2-3; D not resolved. The CDR3 sequence is 14 residues long. Germline assignment: CDR1 SGHRS and CDR2 YFSETQ. V was cut by 4 bases and J by 0 bases, with 9 bases left in between. The entire variable domain, with the rest obtained from reference TRBV5-1 and TRBJ2-3, is as follows: KAGVTQTPRYLIKTRGQQVTLSCSPISGHRSVSWYQQTPGQGLQFLFEYFSETQRNKGNFPGRFSGRQFSNSRSEMNVSTLELGDSALYLCASSPYGSTDTQYFGPGTRLTVL.

V usage is TRBV3-1 (or the pseudogene TRBV3-2) and J usage is TRBJ2-5, with D possibly matching TRBD2 (5 bases). Deletions cut 4 bases from V and 5 bases from J, with 11 bases between. The CDR3 runs 13 residues. CDR1 and CDR2 (germline): LGHDT, YNNKEL (reference sequence). This CDR3 is CASSLIAFETQYF. In DNA, the CDR3 is TGTGCCAGCAGCCTCATAGCGTTTGAGACCCAGTACTTC.

The chain couples TRBV10-2 to TRBJ2-1, with D possibly TRBD1 on 5 matching bases. Germline V gene sequence: CDR1 WSHSY, CDR2 SAAADI. V lost 6 bases and J lost 3, with 9 bases in between. The CDR3 covers 13 residues. CDR3 amino acids: CASREQVYNEQFF. Here the CDR3 DNA reads TGCGCCAGCAGGGAACAGGTCTACAATGAGCAGTTCTTC.

This clone was observed a few times. CDR3 nucleotide sequence: TGTGCCAGCAGTAGGGGGGACCTCGGGCAGTATTTT. It translates to CASSRGDLGQYF. The chain links TRBV28 to TRBJ2-3; D may correspond to TRBD1 or TRBD2 (6 bases each). This CDR3 region has 12 residues. From germline, CDR1 is MDHEN and CDR2 SYDVKM. The V end was cut by 5 bases, the J end by 11 bases, with 14 bases between.

J is TRBJ1-1 and V is TRBV11-3, with D perhaps matching TRBD1 (6 bases). Germline V gives CDR1 SGHNT, CDR2 YENEEA. The CDR3 contains 13 residues. Trimming removed 2 bases at V and 5 bases at J, with 9 bases between. The CDR3 coding sequence is TGTGCCAGCAGCTTACGGAGGGGGACTGAAGCTTTCTTT. Translated: CASSLRRGTEAFF.

The V gene is TRBV19, the J gene TRBJ1-2; no reliable D call. Between the trimmed V and J ends, which lost 1 base and 0 bases, there was a span of 9 bases. The CDR3 is 15 amino acids. CDR1 and CDR2 (germline): LNHDA, SQIVND (reference sequence). This chain's CDR3 is CASSIVWGANYGYTF. DNA for the CDR3: TGTGCCAGTAGTATAGTATGGGGAGCTAACTATGGCTACACCTTC. The complete variable domain, with remaining parts taken from reference TRBV19 and TRBJ1-2, reads DGGITQSPKYLFRKEGQNVTLSCEQNLNHDAMYWYRQDPGQGLRLIYYSQIVNDFQKGDIAEGYSVSREKKESFPLTVTSAQKNPTAFYLCASSIVWGANYGYTFGSGTRLTVV.

This chain joins TRBV14 and TRBJ1-1; D not resolved. V lost 1 base and J 7 bases, leaving 7 bases between the germline ends. CDR1 SGHDN and CDR2 FVKESK come from the germline V gene. The CDR3 covers 12 residues. The DNA of the CDR3 is TGTGCCAGCAGCCAAGGGGCAGGTGAAGCTTTCTTT. Translation: CASSQGAGEAFF.

Here the CDR3 DNA reads TGTGCCATCAAGGGGACAGAGAACACTGAAGCTTTCTTT. Its translation is CAIKGTENTEAFF. The rearrangement uses TRBV10-3 and TRBJ1-1, with TRBD1 identical over 7 bases. The CDR3 is 13 amino acids. V lost 7 bases, J lost 1 base, and 3 bases stayed unmatched. The germline gives CDR1 ENHRY, CDR2 SYGVKD.

This clone was recorded only once. The genes are TRBV6-6 and TRBJ1-1, with D uncertain. Trimming took 4 bases from V and 3 from J, leaving 9 bases between them. CDR1 is MNHNY and CDR2 is SVGAGI in the germline V gene (reference sequence). There are 13 residues in the CDR3. Written as DNA, the CDR3 is TGTGCCAGCAGTTTAGGCCGGGACACTGAAGCTTTCTTT. This gives the protein CASSLGRDTEAFF.

The chain is built from TRBV25-1 and TRBJ2-1; D gene unclear. The CDR3 totals 16 residues. Trimming shortened V by 2 bases and J by 7 bases, and 18 bases separated the two germline ends. Germline lookup yields CDR1 MGHDK and CDR2 SYGVNS. The CDR3 here is CASSEKMSRLENEQFF. The CDR3 DNA reads as TGTGCCAGCAGTGAAAAGATGAGCCGTCTGGAAAATGAGCAGTTCTTC. Supplemented by reference TRBV25-1 and TRBJ2-1, the full variable domain reads EADIYQTPRYLVIGTGKKITLECSQTMGHDKMYWYQQDPGMELHLIHYSYGVNSTEKGDLSSESTVSRIRTEHFPLTLESARPSHTSQYLCASSEKMSRLENEQFFGPGTRLTVL.

The rearrangement links TRBV28 to TRBJ2-2; D gene unclear. Germline values: CDR1 MDHEN, CDR2 SYDVKM. V shed 3 bases and J shed 6 bases, with 8 bases lying between them. The CDR3 is 13 amino acids. The CDR3 sequence: CASSFLGAGELFF. CDR3 nucleotide sequence: TGTGCCAGCAGTTTCCTAGGTGCCGGGGAGCTGTTTTTT.

The chain recombines TRBV12-5 with TRBJ2-7; D remains ambiguous. CDR3 length: 15 amino acids. Between the trimmed V and J ends, which lost 5 bases and 6 bases, there was a span of 20 bases. The germline CDR1 and CDR2 sequences are LGHNT and FRNRAP. CDR3 coding DNA: TGTGCTAGTGGTGGACCTACAGAGGTTCTGGGCGAGCAGTACTTC. Amino acids: CASGGPTEVLGEQYF.

The rearrangement joins TRBV3-1 (or the pseudogene TRBV3-2) to TRBJ2-3; possibly TRBD1 or TRBD2 for D (5 bases each). Trimming pared 4 bases from V and 6 bases from J, leaving 11 bases between. Germline V gives CDR1 LGHDT, CDR2 YNNKEL (reference sequence). The CDR3 spans 13 residues. CDR3 DNA: TGTGCCAGCAGCCCGACCGAGGGGGATACGCAGTATTTT. Amino acid sequence: CASSPTEGDTQYF.

The V gene is TRBV20-1, the J gene TRBJ1-6; D is undetermined. V shed 3 bases and J shed 0 bases, with 9 bases lying between them. The CDR3 covers 15 residues. Germline V gives CDR1 DFQATT, CDR2 SNEGSKA (reference sequence). CDR3 nucleotides: TGCAGTGCTAGTTACGGGAGCTCCTATAATTCACCCCTCCACTTT. This gives the protein CSASYGSSYNSPLHF.

The chain links TRBV7-2 to TRBJ2-7; unclear D gene. V lost 1 base and J 2 bases, leaving 12 bases between the germline ends. The germline V gene has CDR1 SGHTA and CDR2 FQGNSA. The CDR3 has 15 residues. DNA of the CDR3: TGTGCCAGCAGCTTAGAGTTGCGGCAAGCCTACGAGCAGTACTTC. Its protein is CASSLELRQAYEQYF.